The rows below give T cell receptor beta chains drawn from one sample of a study of blood T cell repertoires in COVID-19. Some clones are missing from TCRdb's copy, which holds only in-frame ones; the method was immunoSEQ multiplex PCR. Among under 85,000 clones listed, about 82% were seen once. The sequenced sample was peripheral blood. Receptors were obtained from a human donor in a cohort sampled during active COVID-19. Both conserved end residues are part of each CDR3. Fields, in order: CDR3 DNA, CDR3 protein, V gene, clone size, D gene, J gene. A D gene is named only where the DNA matches it firmly. Clone size appears in some rows only: once, few, many, or a class for an expanded clone.

DNA: TGTGCCAGCGGGACAGGGGGCCTTAGCTCTGGAAACACCATATATTTT
CDR3: CASGTGGLSSGNTIYF
V: TRBV5-4
size: -
D: TRBD1
J: TRBJ1-3

DNA: TGTGCCAGCAGTTTACTTGGGACAACCAACACCGGGGAGCTGTTTTTT
CDR3: CASSLLGTTNTGELFF
V: TRBV27
size: -
D: -
J: TRBJ2-2

DNA: TGTGCCAGCAGTGAAGGGCCGCCCAGTACAGATACGCAGTATTTT
CDR3: CASSEGPPSTDTQYF
V: TRBV2
size: -
D: -
J: TRBJ2-3

DNA: TGTGCCAGCAGTTTACAGGGGGCCTACGAGCAGTACTTC
CDR3: CASSLQGAYEQYF
V: TRBV27
size: -
D: TRBD1
J: TRBJ2-7

DNA: TGTGCCAGCAGCGGCCCCAGGGGGCCCTACGAGCAGTACTTC
CDR3: CASSGPRGPYEQYF
V: TRBV9
size: -
D: TRBD1
J: TRBJ2-7

DNA: TGTGCCTGGAGTGTACGGGGGGCCGGCAATCAGCCCCAGCATTTT
CDR3: CAWSVRGAGNQPQHF
V: TRBV30
size: -
D: -
J: TRBJ1-5

DNA: TGTGCCACCCAAAGGGACAGGAACACCGGGGAGCTGTTTTTT
CDR3: CATQRDRNTGELFF
V: TRBV2
size: few
D: TRBD1
J: TRBJ2-2

DNA: TGTGCCAGCAGCTTGACTCCGGGGGGCAACAATTCACCCCTCCACTTT
CDR3: CASSLTPGGNNSPLHF
V: TRBV5-5
size: -
D: -
J: TRBJ1-6

DNA: TGTGCCAGCAGGGCCGGGACAGGGGATGAAAAACTGTTTTTT
CDR3: CASRAGTGDEKLFF
V: TRBV7-9
size: -
D: TRBD1
J: TRBJ1-4

DNA: TGTGCCAGCAGGAACAGGGACCACGAGCAGTACTTC
CDR3: CASRNRDHEQYF
V: TRBV6-5
size: -
D: -
J: TRBJ2-7

DNA: TGTGCCAGCAGTTCCGGGACTCAGAATTCACCCCTCCACTTT
CDR3: CASSSGTQNSPLHF
V: TRBV28
size: -
D: -
J: TRBJ1-6

DNA: TGTGCCAGCAGCGGAGGCGGGACGGGGGTTAATTCACCCCTCCACTTT
CDR3: CASSGGGTGVNSPLHF
V: TRBV7-3
size: few
D: -
J: TRBJ1-6